The 7 T cell receptor beta chains given below trace back to one sample, sequenced in a study of beta chain features in type 1 diabetes. Antigens of these TCRs are unknown. The authors reverse transcribed all of the isolated RNA, so sequencing captured expressed TCRB transcripts. The protocol was immunoSEQ multiplex PCR, while the TCRdb copy is restricted to in-frame clones and leaves out a portion. The sample lists 150,000 to 200,000 clones, roughly 65% occurring once. Notes on the study in general: Type 1 diabetes patients had TCRB CDR3s that were shorter (moderately but significantly so) in all four CD4+ subsets.

Sequences were obtained from naive CD4+ T cells from blood. Every receptor here comes from a man between 25 and 39 years old with type 1 diabetes.

J is TRBJ2-5 and V is TRBV5-4; the D is unclear. Germline CDR1 reads SGHNT; CDR2 reads YYREEE (reference sequence). CDR3 length: 13 amino acids. V was cut by 2 bases and J by 7 bases, with 12 bases left in between. The CDR3 DNA follows: TGTGCCAGCAGCTTCTGGCTGGTAGCGACCCAGTACTTC. As protein: CASSFWLVATQYF.

This chain links TRBV10-3 with TRBJ2-5; D gene uncertain. The V and J ends lost 6 bases and 1 base respectively, with 9 bases between them. Germline lookup yields CDR1 ENHRY and CDR2 SYGVKD. CDR3 size: 13 residues. Written as DNA, the CDR3 is TGTGCCATCAGCGAACTACCCCAAGAGACCCAGTACTTC. Amino acid sequence: CAISELPQETQYF.

This clone was detected once. The chain couples TRBV18 to TRBJ2-3; TRBD2 agrees at 8 bases. The CDR3 consists of 15 residues. Germline V gene data show CDR1 as KGHSH and CDR2 as LQKENI. The V segment lost 1 base and the J segment 0 bases; nucleotides outside the gene matches: 0. The CDR3 protein is CASSPLAGSTDTQYF. The CDR3 region has the DNA TGTGCCAGCTCACCACTAGCGGGGAGCACAGATACGCAGTATTTT.

This clone occurred once. The chain combines TRBV7-2 with TRBJ2-7; 9 bases agree with TRBD1. Germline-derived CDR1 and CDR2 are SGHTA and FQGNSA. The CDR3 is 15 residues long. Trimming cost V 4 bases and J 5 bases; bases outside gene matches: 9. CDR3 coding DNA: TGTGCCAGCAGCTACTCGGGACAGGGTATCCACGAGCAGTACTTC. Translation gives CASSYSGQGIHEQYF.

The chain employs TRBV25-1 and TRBJ2-3; a weak D match, TRBD2 (5 bases). The CDR3 consists of 15 residues. The germline V gene encodes CDR1 MGHDK and CDR2 SYGVNS. Trimming removed 1 base at V and 7 bases at J, with 15 bases between. The CDR3 spells CASSEFMEEGYTQYF. CDR3 sequence (DNA): TGTGCCAGCAGTGAATTCATGGAGGAAGGTTATACGCAGTATTTT. Together with reference TRBV25-1 and TRBJ2-3, the CDR3 gives the full variable domain: EADIYQTPRYLVIGTGKKITLECSQTMGHDKMYWYQQDPGMELHLIHYSYGVNSTEKGDLSSESTVSRIRTEHFPLTLESARPSHTSQYLCASSEFMEEGYTQYFGPGTRLTVL.

The rearrangement joins TRBV25-1 to TRBJ2-1; 10 nucleotides agree with TRBD2. CDR1 is MGHDK, CDR2 SYGVNS, per germline. This CDR3 region has 17 residues. Trimming cost V 3 bases and J 0 bases; bases outside gene matches: 5. The chain's CDR3 is CASSESTSGRSYNEQFF. The DNA for the CDR3 is TGTGCCAGCAGTGAGTCGACTAGCGGGCGCTCCTACAATGAGCAGTTCTTC.

The gene calls are TRBV9 and TRBJ2-1; perhaps D is TRBD1 or TRBD2 (6 bases each). This CDR3 region has 14 residues. Germline V gives CDR1 SGDLS, CDR2 YYNGEE. V gave up 0 bases and J gave up 7 bases, with 11 bases separating them. CDR3 DNA sequence: TGTGCCAGCAGCGTAGGCCAGGGGAGGAATGAGCAGTTCTTC. It encodes CASSVGQGRNEQFF.